This TCR beta chain comes out of a study of CD8 T cells in ankylosing spondylitis. Study conclusions and caveats: Clones linked with disease were CD8+ and fairly uncommon in the peripheral blood.

CDR1 is MRHNA and CDR2 is SNTAGT in the germline V gene. The CDR3 is made up of 14 amino acids. V was clipped by 10 bases and J by 5 bases; unmatched bases: 7. Using its own MiXCR run on the 5' RACE reads, TCRdb lists one record per CDR3 protein. The table records 290,000 or so distinct CDR3 sequences, about a fifth of them present only once. There are a few counts of this clonotype. Its antigen is undetermined. V usage is TRBV6-4 and J usage is TRBJ2-2; 10 bases fit TRBD1. What was sequenced was blood, either unsorted or a sorted T cell fraction (not recorded which). The TCR originated in a female donor with ankylosing spondylitis or in good health (not recorded which). CDR3 nucleotide sequence: TGTGCCACCAGAGCGGGACAGGGGACCGGGGAGCTGTTTTTT. It is translated as CATRAGQGTGELFF.